This TCR beta chain stems from a study of liver allograft versus peripheral blood T cells. About the study: Comparative analysis was performed on T cell receptor repertoires from transplanted livers and from recipients' peripheral blood.

Regarding this clonotype: What it recognizes is unknown.

A single record per CDR3 protein comes from TCRdb applying MiXCR to the reads. The repertoire holds about 12,000 distinct CDR3 sequences, with under 30% as singletons. Broader study findings: Differences were reported between the T cell receptor repertoires inside liver allografts and those that were detected in peripheral blood.

The TCR comes from a human patient who had a liver transplant. Some T cells may have come from the graft donor.

The CDR3 nucleotides read TGTGCCAGCTCACCAAGGACAAATGAACAAGTAGGCTACACCTTC. Residues: CASSPRTNEQVGYTF. This chain connects TRBV6-5 to TRBJ1-2; a possible D gene is TRBD1 (5 bases). CDR3 length: 15 amino acids. CDR1 is MNHEY and CDR2 is SVGAGI in the germline V gene. V was cut by 8 bases and J by 8 bases, with 24 bases left in between.